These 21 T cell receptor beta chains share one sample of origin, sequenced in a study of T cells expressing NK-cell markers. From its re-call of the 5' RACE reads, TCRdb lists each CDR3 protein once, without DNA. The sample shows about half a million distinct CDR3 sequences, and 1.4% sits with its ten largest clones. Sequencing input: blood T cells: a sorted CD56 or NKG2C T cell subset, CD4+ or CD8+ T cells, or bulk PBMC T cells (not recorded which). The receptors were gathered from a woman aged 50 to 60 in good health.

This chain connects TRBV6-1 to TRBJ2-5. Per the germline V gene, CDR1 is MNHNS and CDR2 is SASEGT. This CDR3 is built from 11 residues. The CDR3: CASNVVETQYF.

This CDR3 is CATSDRSRETQYF. The chain joins TRBV24-1 to TRBJ2-5. This CDR3 is built from 13 residues. Germline V gives CDR1 KGHDR, CDR2 SFDVKD.

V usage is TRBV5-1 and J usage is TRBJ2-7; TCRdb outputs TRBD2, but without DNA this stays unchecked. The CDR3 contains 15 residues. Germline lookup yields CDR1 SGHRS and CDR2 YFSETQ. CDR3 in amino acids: CASSRGGGPVYEQYF.

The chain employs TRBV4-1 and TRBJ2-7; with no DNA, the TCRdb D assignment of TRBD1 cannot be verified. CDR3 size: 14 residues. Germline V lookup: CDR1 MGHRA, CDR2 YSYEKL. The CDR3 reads CASSLGQGEYEQYF.

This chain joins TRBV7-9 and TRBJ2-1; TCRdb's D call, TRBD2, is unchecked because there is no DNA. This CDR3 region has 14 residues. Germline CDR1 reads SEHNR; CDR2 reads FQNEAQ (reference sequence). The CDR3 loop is CASSFGEGEITQFF.

CDR3 region: CASSPNVAGGIDTQYF. The gene calls are TRBV5-5 and TRBJ2-3; TCRdb reports TRBD2, a call that lacks DNA to check it against. The CDR3 contains 16 residues. Germline loops: CDR1 SGHKS, CDR2 YYEKEE (reference sequence).

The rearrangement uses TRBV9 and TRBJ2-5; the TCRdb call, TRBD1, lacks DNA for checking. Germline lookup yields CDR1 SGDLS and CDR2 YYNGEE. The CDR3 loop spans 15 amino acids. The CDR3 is CASSLGGLLQETQYF.

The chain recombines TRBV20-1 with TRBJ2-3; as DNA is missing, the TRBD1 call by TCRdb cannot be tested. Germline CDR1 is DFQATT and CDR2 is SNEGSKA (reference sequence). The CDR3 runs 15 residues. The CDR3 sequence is CSAAGAPGTTDTQYF.

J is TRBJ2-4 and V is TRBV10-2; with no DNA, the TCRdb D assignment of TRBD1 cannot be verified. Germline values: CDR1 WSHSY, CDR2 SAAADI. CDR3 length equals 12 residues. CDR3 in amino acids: CASSVARGIQYF.

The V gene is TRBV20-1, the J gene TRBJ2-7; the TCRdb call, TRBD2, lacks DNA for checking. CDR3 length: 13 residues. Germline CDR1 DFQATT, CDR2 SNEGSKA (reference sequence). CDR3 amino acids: CSARTSGATEQYF.

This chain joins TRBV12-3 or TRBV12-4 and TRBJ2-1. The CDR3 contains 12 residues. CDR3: CASSLGVGEQFF.

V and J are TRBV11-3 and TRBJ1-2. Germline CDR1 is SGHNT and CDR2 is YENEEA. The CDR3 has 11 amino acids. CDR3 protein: CASSQSGGYTF.

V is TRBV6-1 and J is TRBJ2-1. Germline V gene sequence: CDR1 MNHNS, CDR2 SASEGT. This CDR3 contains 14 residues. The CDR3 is CASTQRTSYNEQFF.

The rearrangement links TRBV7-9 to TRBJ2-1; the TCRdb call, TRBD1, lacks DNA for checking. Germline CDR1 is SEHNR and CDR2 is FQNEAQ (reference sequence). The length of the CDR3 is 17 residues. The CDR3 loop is CASSPHTRQGIYNEQFF. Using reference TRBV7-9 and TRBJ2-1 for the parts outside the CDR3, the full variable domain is DTGVSQNPRHKITKRGQNVTFRCDPISEHNRLYWYRQTLGQGPEFLTYFQNEAQLEKSRLLSDRFSAERPKGSFSTLEIQRTEQGDSAMYLCASSPHTRQGIYNEQFFGPGTRLTVL.

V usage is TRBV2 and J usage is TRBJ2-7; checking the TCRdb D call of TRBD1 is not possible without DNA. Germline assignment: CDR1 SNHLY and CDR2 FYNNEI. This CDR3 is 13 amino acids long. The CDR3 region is CASNRDTQGEQYF.

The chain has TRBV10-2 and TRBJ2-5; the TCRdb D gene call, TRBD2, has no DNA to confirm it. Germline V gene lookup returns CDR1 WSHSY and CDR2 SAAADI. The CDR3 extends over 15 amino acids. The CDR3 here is CASSGLAGSQETQYF.

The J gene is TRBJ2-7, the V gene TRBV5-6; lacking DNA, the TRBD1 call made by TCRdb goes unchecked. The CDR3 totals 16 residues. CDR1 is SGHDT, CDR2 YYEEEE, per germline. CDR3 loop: CASSLGGRGWTYEQYF.

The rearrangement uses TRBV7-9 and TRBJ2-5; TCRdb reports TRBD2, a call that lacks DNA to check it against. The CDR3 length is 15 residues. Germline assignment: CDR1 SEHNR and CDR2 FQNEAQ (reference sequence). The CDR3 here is CATTRGEATKETQYF.

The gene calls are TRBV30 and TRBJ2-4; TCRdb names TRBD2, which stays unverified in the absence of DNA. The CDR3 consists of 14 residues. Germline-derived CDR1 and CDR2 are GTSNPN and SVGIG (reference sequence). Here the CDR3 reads CAWRGQGPKNIQYF.

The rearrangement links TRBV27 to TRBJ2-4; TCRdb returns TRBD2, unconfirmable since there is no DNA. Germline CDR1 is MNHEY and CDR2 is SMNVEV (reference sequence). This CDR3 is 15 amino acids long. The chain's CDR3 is CASNPSGRGVNIQYF.

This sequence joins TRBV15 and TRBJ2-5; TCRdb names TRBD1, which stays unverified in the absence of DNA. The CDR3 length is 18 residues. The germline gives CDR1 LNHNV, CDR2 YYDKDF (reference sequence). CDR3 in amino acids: CATSSGGRDRGRTETQYF.